This T cell receptor beta chain comes out of a study of cytomegalovirus exposure and HLA in healthy donors. Trimming cost V 2 bases and J 4 bases, with 14 bases left between them. CDR1 and CDR2 (germline): MNHNS, SASEGT. This CDR3 is 15 amino acids long. PCR used 60 Vbeta primers and 13 Jbeta primers. Data came from immunoSEQ multiplex PCR; TCRdb stores just in-frame clones and leaves some out. The sample shows around 180,000 clones, about 78% of them seen only once. This clone was seen a single time. The TCR sequence derives from a man aged 35-49 years in good health and CMV-seronegative. Specimen: PBMCs. This chain joins TRBV6-1 and TRBJ1-1; possible D gene TRBD1, 5 bases. CDR3 in amino acids: CASSERGFGSTEAFF. The CDR3 region has the DNA TGTGCCAGCAGTGAAAGGGGATTCGGGAGCACTGAAGCTTTCTTT.